Listed here is a single T cell receptor beta chain. Its antigen is unknown. No per-base quality is available; no much larger clone lies one base away. Amplification of TCR beta CDR3 regions was carried out from RNA transcripts. A first-round RT-PCR of the TCR CDR3 used the HTBI primer set with the Qiagen OneStep RT-PCR kit. Libraries were constructed in a second round of multiplex PCR, after which size selection and purification were carried out. Libraries were sequenced paired-end with 100 bp reads on an Illumina HiSeq2000. From the authors' description of their analysis: Raw data were processed with SOAPnuke, discarding reads with adapters, uncalled bases, mean Phred below 15, or no exact constant-primer or identifier match. High-quality paired reads were merged using COPE v1.2.5, and each unique nucleotide sequence was defined as a clonotype. MiTCR v1.1 was used to align the clonotypes against IMGT TRBV, TRBD and TRBJ reference segments. Analysis was restricted to V-J combinations with a frequency above 0.0001, which covered 99.2% of repertoires. A TCS score was defined as the ratio of F50 (clonal expansion) to E x V (chaos), with BLOSUM62-based TCRdist applied between CDR3 peptides within each V-J. Welch's t-statistics and random forest reduced 514 V-J features to 13, which were used in a naive Bayes classifier (R e1071). In-frame beta chains were kept once TCRdb had trimmed the public reads at Q25 with fastp and called clones with MiXCR. Every entry covers one CDR3 protein and lists the most common genes and DNA from its rows. These V and J calls are TCRdb output, not the study's own analysis. This sample lists some 550,000 distinct CDR3 sequences; less than 25% were detected once. The ten largest clonotypes hold about 26% of the sample.

This specimen comes from a study of T cells in Graves' hyperthyroidism and ophthalmopathy (dated 2019 in TCRdb). General notes on the study: Peripheral blood was collected at initial diagnosis, before any treatment. To identify distinguishing TCR V-J signatures, a discovery cohort of around 100 patients was used, comprising 43 with Graves' ophthalmopathy and 55 to 65 with stable Graves' hyperthyroidism. An independent validation cohort of around 20 hyperthyroidism patients and 17 patients who later progressed to ophthalmopathy tested prospective prediction of ophthalmopathy. For training and testing, the 95 to 100 patients in the discovery cohort were randomly divided in a 7:3 ratio. In several Graves' hyperthyroidism patients, the study also compared T-cell repertoires from thyroid tissue with T-cell repertoires from blood. After blood sampling, hyperthyroidism patients were treated with methimazole at a starting dose of 30 mg daily, and ophthalmopathy patients were treated with high-dose intravenous methylprednisolone. The paper describes TCR Vbeta CDR3 sequencing of 130 to 150 peripheral blood samples, made up of 43 ophthalmopathy patients, roughly 72 hyperthyroidism patients and about 17 progressor patients. The paper as a whole reports these results and caveats: In validation, the model predicted progression to ophthalmopathy a median of approximately 6.6 months before onset, with about 67% sensitivity and around 76% specificity. Most expanded thyroid clonotypes (frequency above 0.001) were also found in blood, which suggests that blood repertoires may mirror thyroid immune responses. Sample size was not statistically predetermined, and blinding of investigators to group allocation was not performed. Ophthalmopathy was separated from stable hyperthyroidism by a 13 V-J signature model, with around 90% sensitivity and 81% to 83% specificity obtained in cross-validation and 80%/75% obtained in testing.

The CDR3 has 15 amino acids, counting the end cysteine and phenylalanine. CDR3 DNA is the only sequence kept; it has 45 bases, read in frame from the first base. The V and J ends are trimmed by 2 bases and 1 base, leaving 12 bases between them. The CDR1 and CDR2 encoded by the germline V gene are SGHTA and FQGNSA. Stable Graves' hyperthyroidism was defined as the absence of progression to ophthalmopathy over 18 months of follow-up. Hyperthyroidism patients were newly diagnosed, with disease duration under 2 months, and aged 18 to 65 years. Patients with uncontrolled infections, other autoimmune diseases, pregnancy or lactation were excluded. Diagnoses were established on the basis of clinical symptoms, serum thyroxine and TRAb, thyroid ultrasound, and orbital computed tomography. PBMCs were separated from roughly 9.6 ml of fresh peripheral blood using Ficoll-Paque density gradient centrifugation. Total RNA was extracted with Trizol reagent, and quality was checked on an Agilent 2100 Bioanalyzer.

The V and J genes are TRBV7-2 and TRBJ2-7; no D segment can be confidently identified. This receptor was obtained from a man younger than 35 with Graves' hyperthyroidism. Specimen: blood. The CDR3 reads as follows: CASSLFGVSSYEQYF. In nucleotides, the sequence is TGTGCCAGCAGCTTATTTGGGGTTAGTTCCTACGAGCAGTACTTC.